A single sample gave rise to the 27 T cell receptor beta chains below, sequenced in a study of hypomethylating agent response in myelodysplastic syndrome. TCRdb keeps only in-frame clones here, not all; method: immunoSEQ multiplex PCR. The sample yields 6,000 to 6,500 clones, around 80% seen once. The sample consisted of bone marrow, taken before or after starting hypomethylating agent treatment for myelodysplastic syndrome (not recorded which). These receptors all stem from a human donor with myelodysplastic syndrome.

The chain has TRBV29-1 and TRBJ2-7; D is undetermined. The V gene lost 6 bases and the J gene lost 10 bases, with 16 bases spanning the gap. Germline V CDR1 and CDR2: SQVTM, ANQGSEA. The CDR3 is made up of 11 amino acids. The CDR3 protein is CSVSQAPIQYF. The CDR3 DNA reads TGCAGCGTCAGTCAAGCCCCGATACAGTACTTC.

V and J are TRBV19 and TRBJ1-5; D possibly corresponds to TRBD1 (5 bases). CDR1 LNHDA and CDR2 SQIVND come from the germline V gene (reference sequence). Trimming cost V 6 bases and J 6 bases, with 15 bases left between them. CDR3 length: 14 amino acids. The CDR3 DNA reads as TGTGCCAGTAGCTTCCCGATTGGGGGTCAGCCCCAGCATTTT. Translated: CASSFPIGGQPQHF.

The gene calls are TRBV6-5 and TRBJ2-1; a possible D gene is TRBD1 (6 bases). V dropped 4 bases and J dropped 10 bases, with 20 bases sitting between them. Germline assignment: CDR1 MNHEY and CDR2 SVGAGI. The CDR3 length is 15 residues. CDR3 amino acids: CASSFRRGAAEEQFF. DNA for the CDR3: TGTGCCAGCAGTTTCCGCAGGGGTGCGGCGGAAGAGCAGTTCTTC.

The J gene is TRBJ1-4, the V gene TRBV7-6, with 8 bases identical to TRBD1. CDR1 SGHVS and CDR2 FNYEAQ come from the germline V gene. The J segment lost 2 bases and the V segment lost 1 base, leaving 0 bases of the junction unmatched. The CDR3 spans 15 residues. The CDR3 is CASSLGTGTNEKLFF. CDR3 in DNA: TGTGCCAGCAGCTTAGGGACAGGGACTAATGAAAAACTGTTTTTT.

This chain connects TRBV5-4 to TRBJ1-2, with 11 bases that match TRBD1. The germline V gene encodes CDR1 SGHNT and CDR2 YYREEE (reference sequence). With 4 bases clipped from V and 8 bases from J, the junction kept 10 bases outside the gene matches. This CDR3 contains 15 residues. DNA for the CDR3: TGTGCCAGCAGCCCTACCGGGGGACAGGGGGGAGGCTACACCTTC. The encoded protein is CASSPTGGQGGGYTF.

This clone was picked up one time. At one end, the junction sequence differs from germline, possibly due to a read error. This chain connects TRBV6-1 to TRBJ2-6; TRBD1 matches at 9 bases. CDR1 is MNHNS and CDR2 is SASEGT in the germline V gene. CDR3 length: 13 amino acids. The CDR3 nucleotides are TGTGCCAGCACCCAGACAGGGGGCAACGTCCTGACTTTC. This sequence encodes CASTQTGGNVLTF.

This rearrangement joins TRBV7-9 to TRBJ1-2, with unresolved D. Trimming took 1 base from V and 3 from J, leaving 12 bases between them. The V gene's germline CDR1 is SEHNR and CDR2 FQNEAQ (reference sequence). There are 15 residues in the CDR3. CDR3 in amino acids: CASSLGTPQDYGYTF. CDR3 DNA: TGTGCCAGCAGCTTAGGAACTCCGCAGGACTATGGCTACACCTTC. Together with reference TRBV7-9 and TRBJ1-2, the CDR3 gives the full variable domain: DTGVSQNPRHKITKRGQNVTFRCDPISEHNRLYWYRQTLGQGPEFLTYFQNEAQLEKSRLLSDRFSAERPKGSFSTLEIQRTEQGDSAMYLCASSLGTPQDYGYTFGSGTRLTVV.

This clone was counted only a few times. The gene calls are TRBV5-1 and TRBJ1-4; tentative D call: TRBD1 (6 bases). V was cut by 3 bases and J by 4 bases, with 10 bases left in between. The CDR3 has 14 amino acids. CDR1 is SGHRS and CDR2 is YFSETQ in the germline V gene. CDR3 nucleotide sequence: TGCGCCAGCAGCTCCCAGGGGATTAATGAAAAACTGTTTTTT. Translating gives CASSSQGINEKLFF.

V gene TRBV11-3 combines with J gene TRBJ2-7; 8 bases map to TRBD2. Germline trimming cut 4 bases from V and 5 bases from J; bases unmatched to any gene: 7. The germline V gene encodes CDR1 SGHNT and CDR2 YENEEA. The CDR3 length is 14 residues. This CDR3 reads CASSSAGGRHEQYF. The CDR3 DNA is TGTGCCAGCAGCTCGGCGGGGGGTCGCCACGAGCAGTACTTC.

The chain links TRBV5-1 to TRBJ2-2; D is unclear. The CDR3 length is 16 residues. The germline V and J ends were trimmed by 0 bases and 4 bases, with 13 bases remaining between them. CDR1 is SGHRS, CDR2 YFSETQ, per germline. The CDR3 DNA reads TGCGCCAGCAGCTTGGTTGCAGGAAAGACCACCGGGGAGCTGTTTTTT. Translation: CASSLVAGKTTGELFF.

This clone was seen just once. The chain employs TRBV14 and TRBJ2-1; no firm D call. Trimming left V 1 base short and J 4 bases short, with 8 bases between. The CDR3 loop spans 14 amino acids. The germline CDR1 and CDR2 sequences are SGHDN and FVKESK. The CDR3 loop is CASSQASQYNEQFF. The CDR3 bases are TGTGCCAGCAGCCAAGCATCGCAGTACAATGAGCAGTTCTTC.

V is TRBV2 and J is TRBJ1-6; D unresolved. V was shortened by 0 bases and J by 12 bases, with 6 bases between the two germline ends. The CDR3 has 12 amino acids. Germline assignment: CDR1 SNHLY and CDR2 FYNNEI. CDR3 residues: CASSEAEEPLHF. The CDR3 bases are TGTGCCAGCAGTGAAGCGGAGGAACCCCTCCACTTT.

The chain joins TRBV5-1 to TRBJ2-7; 7 nucleotides match TRBD1. Trimming took 3 bases from V and 1 from J; bases not matched to a gene: 16. Germline loops: CDR1 SGHRS, CDR2 YFSETQ. The CDR3 runs to 18 residues. Here the CDR3 reads CASSSWGSSGGQSYEQYF. The CDR3 coding sequence is TGCGCCAGCAGCTCCTGGGGGAGTTCAGGGGGACAGTCCTACGAGCAGTACTTC.

The chain uses TRBV5-5 and TRBJ1-5, with D perhaps TRBD1 (5 bases). CDR1 and CDR2 from the germline V gene are SGHKS and YYEKEE (reference sequence). Trimming stripped 4 bases from V and 6 bases from J, with 20 bases between. This CDR3 has 16 residues. The chain's CDR3 is CASSLRDFIPPQPQHF. The CDR3 bases are TGTGCCAGCAGCCTCCGGGACTTCATTCCGCCTCAGCCCCAGCATTTT.

The V gene is TRBV19, the J gene TRBJ2-2; 7 bases line up with TRBD1. This CDR3 is 16 amino acids long. The ends lost 1 base at V and 6 bases at J; junction bases unmatched: 8. Germline V CDR1 and CDR2: LNHDA, SQIVND (reference sequence). This CDR3 reads CASSIVGGFKSGELFF. In nucleotides, the CDR3 is TGTGCCAGTAGTATAGTAGGGGGCTTCAAGTCCGGGGAGCTGTTTTTT.

V is TRBV7-3 and J is TRBJ2-3, with 7 nucleotides matching TRBD2. The CDR3 totals 14 residues. Germline V gene sequence: CDR1 SGHTA, CDR2 FQGTGA. V shed 5 bases, J shed 2 bases, and the junction held 4 bases outside the gene matches. CDR3 residues: CASSPGGTTDTQYF. Written as DNA, the CDR3 is TGTGCCAGCAGCCCCGGGGGGACCACAGATACGCAGTATTTT.

The chain couples TRBV7-9 to TRBJ2-7, with TRBD2 identical over 7 bases. CDR3 length equals 17 residues. V lost 2 bases, J lost 4 bases, and 14 bases stayed unmatched. CDR1 is SEHNR, CDR2 FQNEAQ, per germline (reference sequence). Here the CDR3 DNA reads TGTGCCAGCAGCTTACTGGTTTCTGTGGGCGGGGGATACGAGCAGTACTTC. Residues: CASSLLVSVGGGYEQYF. Full variable domain (outside the CDR3, taken from reference TRBV7-9 and TRBJ2-7): DTGVSQNPRHKITKRGQNVTFRCDPISEHNRLYWYRQTLGQGPEFLTYFQNEAQLEKSRLLSDRFSAERPKGSFSTLEIQRTEQGDSAMYLCASSLLVSVGGGYEQYFGPGTRLTVT.

J is TRBJ1-2 and V is TRBV6-5, with 7 bases lining up with TRBD1. V lost 7 bases and J lost 6; bases outside the gene matches: 14. Germline assignment: CDR1 MNHEY and CDR2 SVGAGI. The CDR3 covers 15 residues. The DNA of the CDR3 is TGTGCCAGCAAAGAAACCGGGACAGCTCTTCATGGCTACACCTTC. Protein sequence: CASKETGTALHGYTF.

The rearrangement links TRBV2 to TRBJ1-4; D not resolved. CDR1 is SNHLY and CDR2 is FYNNEI in the germline V gene. The CDR3 is made up of 14 amino acids. With 6 bases removed from V and 8 bases from J, the gap between germline ends came to 16 bases. CDR3 sequence reads: CASSLNRVGEKLFF. The CDR3 DNA is TGTGCCAGCAGCCTGAACCGGGTAGGGGAAAAACTGTTTTTT.

The J gene is TRBJ2-7, the V gene TRBV6-6; unclear D gene. The V end lost 6 bases, the J end lost 2 bases, and 14 bases lay between the germline ends. The CDR3 sequence is 14 residues long. Germline loops: CDR1 MNHNY, CDR2 SVGAGI (reference sequence). The CDR3 sequence: CASRPRGDPYEQYF. In DNA, the CDR3 is TGTGCCAGCAGGCCTCGTGGTGACCCCTACGAGCAGTACTTC.

J is TRBJ2-5 and V is TRBV7-3; 10 nucleotides line up with TRBD2. The J segment lost 4 bases and the V segment lost 5 bases, leaving 10 bases of the junction unmatched. From germline, CDR1 is SGHTA and CDR2 FQGTGA. The length of the CDR3 is 16 residues. Here the CDR3 DNA reads TGTGCCAGCAGCCCACTAGCGGGGAGCATCCGAGAGACCCAGTACTTC. It translates to CASSPLAGSIRETQYF. The full variable domain, rest sourced from reference TRBV7-3 and TRBJ2-5, is GAGVSQTPSNKVTEKGKYVELRCDPISGHTALYWYRQSLGQGPEFLIYFQGTGAADDSGLPNDRFFAVRPEGSVSTLKIQRTERGDSAVYLCASSPLAGSIRETQYFGPGTRLLVL.

The rearrangement uses TRBV15 and TRBJ1-3; 11 nucleotides agree with TRBD1. V was pared by 1 base and J by 3 bases, with 2 bases of the junction left unmatched. The CDR3 spans 16 residues. CDR1 is LNHNV and CDR2 is YYDKDF in the germline V gene (reference sequence). CDR3 sequence (DNA): TGTGCCACCAGCAGAGGCGGGACAGGGGGTGGAAACACCATATATTTT. Translated: CATSRGGTGGGNTIYF. The entire variable domain, with the rest obtained from reference TRBV15 and TRBJ1-3, is as follows: DAMVIQNPRYQVTQFGKPVTLSCSQTLNHNVMYWYQQKSSQAPKLLFHYYDKDFNNEADTPDNFQSRRPNTSFCFLDIRSPGLGDTAMYLCATSRGGTGGGNTIYFGEGSWLTVV.

The gene calls are TRBV2 and TRBJ1-2; possible D gene TRBD1, 6 bases. CDR1 is SNHLY, CDR2 FYNNEI, per germline. The CDR3 totals 13 residues. Trimming took 2 bases from V and 5 from J, leaving 9 bases between them. The CDR3 DNA reads TGTGCCAGCAGTGAATGGGGGCAGTATGGCTACACCTTC. The encoded protein is CASSEWGQYGYTF.

This CDR3 reads CASSSRTAARNSPLHF. The CDR3 coding sequence is TGTGCCAGCAGTTCTCGGACCGCAGCCCGTAATTCACCCCTCCACTTT. The chain couples TRBV6-5 to TRBJ1-6; the D is unclear. The CDR3 is 16 residues long. The germline V and J ends were trimmed by 4 bases and 6 bases, with 16 bases remaining between them. Germline V gene data show CDR1 as MNHEY and CDR2 as SVGAGI.

J is TRBJ2-4 and V is TRBV19, with D maybe TRBD2 (7 bases). This CDR3 is 17 amino acids long. CDR1 is LNHDA, CDR2 SQIVND, per germline (reference sequence). Trimming removed 4 bases from V and 5 bases from J, with 21 bases in between. CDR3 in DNA: TGTGCCAGTAGTAGCGTCACCGGGGGGCAGAGGGAAAACATTCAGTACTTC. Translation: CASSSVTGGQRENIQYF.

The rearrangement uses TRBV6-1 and TRBJ2-4, with 8 bases identical to TRBD2. CDR1 and CDR2 from the germline V gene are MNHNS and SASEGT. The CDR3 runs to 15 residues. V lost 4 bases and J lost 1; bases outside the gene matches: 3. CDR3 coding DNA: TGTGCCAGCAGTGTGCGACTAGCGGCCAAAAACATTCAGTACTTC. It translates to CASSVRLAAKNIQYF.

The V and J genes are TRBV10-2 and TRBJ2-7, with 8 bases that match TRBD1. This CDR3 region has 15 residues. J was trimmed by 3 bases and V by 0 bases; bases with no gene match: 4. From germline, CDR1 is WSHSY and CDR2 SAAADI. CDR3 in amino acids: CASSESLDRGYEQYF. In nucleotides, the CDR3 is TGCGCCAGCAGTGAGTCATTAGACAGGGGCTACGAGCAGTACTTC.